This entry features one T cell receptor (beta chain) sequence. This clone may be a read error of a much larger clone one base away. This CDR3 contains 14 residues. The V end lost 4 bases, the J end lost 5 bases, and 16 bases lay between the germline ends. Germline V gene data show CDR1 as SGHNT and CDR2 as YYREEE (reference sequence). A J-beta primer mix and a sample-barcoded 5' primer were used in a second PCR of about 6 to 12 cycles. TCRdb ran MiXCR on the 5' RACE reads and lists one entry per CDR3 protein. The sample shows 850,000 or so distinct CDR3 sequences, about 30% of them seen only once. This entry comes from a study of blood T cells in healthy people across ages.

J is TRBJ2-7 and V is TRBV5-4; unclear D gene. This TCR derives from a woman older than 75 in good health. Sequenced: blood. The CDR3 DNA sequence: TGTGCCAGCAGCGCCTCGATTAATCCCCACGAGCAGTACTTC. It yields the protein CASSASINPHEQYF.